The source of this T cell receptor beta chain is a study of blood T cell repertoires in COVID-19. Overall study: From the United States, Italy and Spain came samples of acute and convalescent COVID-19. The cDNA or gDNA used as material had been derived from T cells, B-cell-depleted T cells, or PBMCs.

Trimming shortened V by 4 bases and J by 5 bases, and 13 bases separated the two germline ends. From germline, CDR1 is KGHDR and CDR2 SFDVKD. The CDR3 has 14 amino acids. In the study's own analysis: Estimates of nucleated cell counts were drawn from the amplification of reference gene primers. Method: immunoSEQ multiplex PCR; TCRdb's copy keeps in-frame clones and lacks some. D and trimming were read from the DNA, whereas the V and J calls and clone size are those reported in that table. In the table there are about 140,000 clones, around 81% of which are singletons. The chain couples TRBV24-1 to TRBJ1-1, with D tentatively TRBD1 (5 bases). Sequencing was done on a sample of peripheral blood. This receptor was taken from a woman in her forties or fifties with acute or convalescent COVID-19. The CDR3 is CATSEGGGGTEAFF. DNA for the CDR3: TGTGCCACCAGTGAGGGGGGGGGAGGAACTGAAGCTTTCTTT.